Sequencing of this T cell receptor beta chain was carried out in a study of blood T cells in healthy people across ages. The V and J ends lost 3 bases and 6 bases respectively, with 13 bases between them. The CDR3 has 14 amino acids. Germline V gene data show CDR1 as MNHEY and CDR2 as SVGAGI. The use of a sample-barcoded 5' primer and a J-beta primer mix characterized a second PCR of 7 to 11 cycles. TCRdb processed the 5' RACE reads anew with MiXCR; each CDR3 protein has one entry. The repertoire holds about 1.6 million distinct CDR3 sequences, with about 35% as singletons. The sample comprised blood. The chain joins TRBV6-5 to TRBJ2-3; D is unclear. This receptor was identified in a woman aged 30 to 39 in good health. The CDR3 sequence: CASSYERAGDTQYF. DNA for the CDR3: TGTGCCAGCAGTTATGAAAGGGCTGGCGATACGCAGTATTTT.